Listed below are T cell receptor beta chains from one sample, sequenced in a study of T cells in tuberculosis. Data came from immunoSEQ multiplex PCR; TCRdb stores just in-frame clones and leaves some out. The sample yields roughly 24,000 clones, approximately 97% seen once. The specimen was PBMCs. Source of these receptors: a donor aged 10 to 29 with latent tuberculosis or without tuberculosis infection. Both conserved end residues are part of each CDR3. Fields, in order: V gene, CDR3 length, J gene, CDR3 protein.

V gene: TRBV29-1; CDR3 length: 14; J gene: TRBJ2-3; CDR3 protein: CSGVRQGERDTQYF
V gene: TRBV27; CDR3 length: 14; J gene: TRBJ2-7; CDR3 protein: CASSLLPGVYEQYF
V gene: TRBV9; CDR3 length: 14; J gene: TRBJ1-3; CDR3 protein: CASSVRDSGNTIYF
V gene: TRBV4-1; CDR3 length: 16; J gene: TRBJ1-2; CDR3 protein: CASSQVQGRLDHGYTF
V gene: TRBV15; CDR3 length: 17; J gene: TRBJ1-4; CDR3 protein: CATSRDLQAGTNEKLFF
V gene: TRBV12-5; CDR3 length: 16; J gene: TRBJ2-7; CDR3 protein: CASGLVLGQGAPEQYF
V gene: TRBV5-6; CDR3 length: 18; J gene: TRBJ1-2; CDR3 protein: CASSLEWQGAVANYGYTF
V gene: TRBV7-9; CDR3 length: 15; J gene: TRBJ1-3; CDR3 protein: CASSPPGGSGNTIYF
V gene: TRBV19; CDR3 length: 18; J gene: TRBJ2-5; CDR3 protein: CASSFGTSGDILGETQYF
V gene: TRBV5-1; CDR3 length: 14; J gene: TRBJ2-7; CDR3 protein: CASSSGTGVDEQYF
V gene: TRBV7-9; CDR3 length: 13; J gene: TRBJ2-3; CDR3 protein: CARQGPNTDTQYF
V gene: TRBV10-1; CDR3 length: 17; J gene: TRBJ2-3; CDR3 protein: CASSESSGTGLTDTQYF
V gene: TRBV5-5; CDR3 length: 10; J gene: TRBJ1-2; CDR3 protein: CASSFRSYTF
V gene: TRBV7-2; CDR3 length: 15; J gene: TRBJ1-2; CDR3 protein: CASSPSRQGAGGYTF
V gene: TRBV6-5; CDR3 length: 12; J gene: TRBJ2-3; CDR3 protein: CASSRQGDTQYF
V gene: TRBV9; CDR3 length: 13; J gene: TRBJ1-1; CDR3 protein: CASSVAQNTEAFF
V gene: TRBV7-8; CDR3 length: 15; J gene: TRBJ1-2; CDR3 protein: CASSFLRTGSYGYTF
V gene: TRBV11-3; CDR3 length: 14; J gene: TRBJ2-7; CDR3 protein: CASSLVGQVDEQYF
V gene: TRBV5-1; CDR3 length: 14; J gene: TRBJ2-7; CDR3 protein: CASSFRPGTYEQYF
V gene: TRBV30; CDR3 length: 15; J gene: TRBJ1-1; CDR3 protein: CACQSYAGATTEAFF
V gene: TRBV27; CDR3 length: 16; J gene: TRBJ2-3; CDR3 protein: CASSLIPLRAADTQYF
V gene: TRBV18; CDR3 length: 15; J gene: TRBJ2-3; CDR3 protein: CASSRRGGLTDTQYF
V gene: TRBV14; CDR3 length: 15; J gene: TRBJ1-2; CDR3 protein: CASRGLADTLYGYTF
V gene: TRBV2; CDR3 length: 15; J gene: TRBJ1-5; CDR3 protein: CASSESRGGRQPQHF
V gene: TRBV25-1; CDR3 length: 18; J gene: TRBJ2-5; CDR3 protein: CASSVSWVGTGKEETQYF
V gene: TRBV6-6; CDR3 length: 15; J gene: TRBJ1-5; CDR3 protein: CACIGGTGSYQPQHF
V gene: TRBV7-2; CDR3 length: 11; J gene: TRBJ2-2; CDR3 protein: CASSRTGELFF
V gene: TRBV19; CDR3 length: 16; J gene: TRBJ2-5; CDR3 protein: CASSIDPPGGGETQYF
V gene: TRBV30; CDR3 length: 16; J gene: TRBJ2-1; CDR3 protein: CAWSVFAGGNTNEQFF
V gene: TRBV30; CDR3 length: 20; J gene: TRBJ2-1; CDR3 protein: CAWSDPGTADSVRTLNEQFF
V gene: TRBV9; CDR3 length: 14; J gene: TRBJ1-1; CDR3 protein: CASSVDARDTEAFF
V gene: TRBV7-9; CDR3 length: 18; J gene: TRBJ2-3; CDR3 protein: CASSLATSWTSSADTQYF
V gene: TRBV7-2; CDR3 length: 15; J gene: TRBJ2-7; CDR3 protein: CASSLSDRDSYEQYF
V gene: TRBV18; CDR3 length: 14; J gene: TRBJ2-1; CDR3 protein: CASSSGTGVDEQFF
V gene: TRBV6-6; CDR3 length: 14; J gene: TRBJ2-7; CDR3 protein: CASAYRSSSYEQYF
V gene: TRBV27; CDR3 length: 15; J gene: TRBJ2-5; CDR3 protein: CASSLSRAAQETQYF
V gene: TRBV9; CDR3 length: 15; J gene: TRBJ1-1; CDR3 protein: CASSPWTGLNTEAFF
V gene: TRBV25-1; CDR3 length: 13; J gene: TRBJ2-5; CDR3 protein: CASSGWAHETQYF
V gene: TRBV25-1; CDR3 length: 14; J gene: TRBJ2-1; CDR3 protein: CASSWGGTYNEQFF
V gene: TRBV28; CDR3 length: 14; J gene: TRBJ1-2; CDR3 protein: CASSLGRGLNGYTF
V gene: TRBV12-1; CDR3 length: 14; J gene: TRBJ1-1; CDR3 protein: CASLWGHTSAEAFF
V gene: TRBV5-5; CDR3 length: 16; J gene: TRBJ1-2; CDR3 protein: CASSFMDRGLYYGYTF
V gene: TRBV19; CDR3 length: 16; J gene: TRBJ2-3; CDR3 protein: CASSDWGGANTDTQYF
V gene: TRBV14; CDR3 length: 12; J gene: TRBJ2-7; CDR3 protein: CASSQKGLRQYF
V gene: TRBV19; CDR3 length: 14; J gene: TRBJ2-2; CDR3 protein: CASSTGSDTGELFF
V gene: TRBV14; CDR3 length: 13; J gene: TRBJ1-2; CDR3 protein: CASSQGRNYGYTF
V gene: TRBV2; CDR3 length: 13; J gene: TRBJ1-5; CDR3 protein: CASTGGINQPQHF